This T cell receptor beta chain is from a study of cytomegalovirus exposure and HLA in healthy donors. Whole-study findings and limits: The study recorded 150 to 200 TCR beta chains that were cytomegalovirus-associated.

Method: immunoSEQ multiplex PCR; TCRdb's copy keeps in-frame clones and lacks some. The table includes hundreds of thousands of clones, around 88% detected once. A note on this clone: Its antigen remains unknown.

CDR3 length: 16 amino acids. V dropped 3 bases and J dropped 5; count of bases not matched to a gene: 7. It was the 120-subject validation cohort, separate from the approximately 690-subject first cohort, to which the donors belonged. The receptor was derived from a young woman in good health and CMV-seropositive. The chain employs TRBV23-1 and TRBJ1-3; 10 nucleotides align to TRBD1. TRBV23-1 is an ORF, with its function uncertain. The sample consisted of PBMCs. The CDR3 nucleotides read TGCGCCAGCAGTCACCGAGACAGGGGGCTTCGAAACACCATATATTTT. This gives the protein CASSHRDRGLRNTIYF.